This T cell receptor beta chain appears in the sequencing data of a study of OX40 agonist ivuxolimab in advanced cancers. Regarding the study as a whole: Expanded clones were, on average, more numerous among CD8+ T cells than CD4+.

About this clone itself: Its antigen remains unidentified.

Clones were sequenced by immunoSEQ multiplex PCR, and TCRdb holds only the in-frame ones, with some missing. Among 65,000 to 90,000 clones listed, 75% to 90% were seen once. The CDR3 totals 14 residues. Trimming took off 0 bases at V and 6 bases at J, with 7 bases between the two ends. Germline V gene data show CDR1 as SGDLS and CDR2 as YYNGEE. The TCR was taken from an adult with an advanced solid tumor such as melanoma, head and neck, liver or kidney cancer. The sequencing here drew on CD4+ or CD8+ T cells sorted from blood, taken in a trial of the OX40 agonist ivuxolimab. The chain carries TRBV9 and TRBJ1-6; D is ambiguous. CDR3 residues: CASSVGQINSPLHF. For the CDR3, the DNA is TGTGCCAGCAGCGTAGGGCAGATTAATTCACCCCTCCACTTT.